Listed below are T cell receptor beta chains from one sample, sequenced in a study of blood T cell repertoires in COVID-19. The protocol was immunoSEQ multiplex PCR, while the TCRdb copy is restricted to in-frame clones and leaves out a portion. The sample lists 150,000 to 200,000 clones; approximately 73% were seen once. Sequencing input: PBMCs or T cells enriched from blood (not recorded which). Every receptor here comes from a woman between 45 and 60 years old with acute COVID-19. Both conserved end residues are part of each CDR3. A D gene is named only where the DNA matches it firmly. Some rows mark clone size as missing; the rest say once, few, many or name a class of expanded clone.

D	size	V	J	DNA	CDR3
-	-	TRBV3-1/TRBV3-2	TRBJ1-1	TGTGCCAGCAGTAACAGGGTTAGCGCTGACACTGAAGCTTTCTTT	CASSNRVSADTEAFF
-	-	TRBV29-1	TRBJ1-3	TGCAGCGTGGACGGACAGAGAATGGGCTACACCATATATTTT	CSVDGQRMGYTIYF
-	once	TRBV28	TRBJ1-5	TGTGCCAGCAGTTTATCCGGGCCCCAGCATTTT	CASSLSGPQHF
TRBD1	-	TRBV7-2	TRBJ1-1	TGTGCCAGCAGCCGGGACAGGACTAACACTGAAGCTTTCTTT	CASSRDRTNTEAFF
-	-	TRBV7-2	TRBJ1-2	TGTGCCAGCAGCCCTAACCCCCCCTATGGCTACACCTTC	CASSPNPPYGYTF
-	-	TRBV28	TRBJ1-6	TGTGCCAGCAGTTCCGAATTGTGGGAGGCCCTCCACTTT	CASSSELWEALHF
-	-	TRBV11-2	TRBJ1-4	TGTGCCAGCAGTCGAGGACAGCTTAATGAAAAACTGTTTTTT	CASSRGQLNEKLFF
-	-	TRBV6-5	TRBJ1-2	TGTGCCAGCAGCCCGGAGGGAGGCAACTATGGCTACACCTTC	CASSPEGGNYGYTF
-	-	TRBV2	TRBJ1-2	TGTGCCAGCAGGGTCGGGGTTAGTGGCTACACCTTC	CASRVGVSGYTF
-	-	TRBV30	TRBJ2-4	TGTGCCTGGAGCATCAAAAACATTCAGTACTTC	CAWSIKNIQYF
-	-	TRBV25-1	TRBJ1-2	TGTGCCAGCAGTGAAGTGCTAGGTGGCTACACCTTC	CASSEVLGGYTF
-	-	TRBV2	TRBJ2-5	TGTGCCAGCAGGCTCAGGGCGTACCAAGAGACCCAGTACTTC	CASRLRAYQETQYF
TRBD1	once	TRBV3-1/TRBV3-2	TRBJ1-2	TGTGCCAGCAGCTCTGTGGACAGGGGGCAAGGCTACACCTTC	CASSSVDRGQGYTF
TRBD1	once	TRBV28	TRBJ1-4	TGTGCCAGCAGTATTCCGTATTATACGGGACAGTCAGAGGAAAAACTGTTTTTT	CASSIPYYTGQSEEKLFF
-	few	TRBV5-5	TRBJ1-4	TGTGCCAGCAGCTATTGGGCACCCCTAACAACTAATGAAAAACTGTTTTTT	CASSYWAPLTTNEKLFF